This TCR beta chain was identified in a study of blood T cell repertoires in COVID-19. Study-wide context: Specimens from acute and convalescent COVID-19 originated in the United States, Italy and Spain. Nucleic acid was either cDNA or gDNA, and it came from T cells, B-cell-depleted T cells, or PBMCs.

The germline V and J ends were trimmed by 3 bases and 5 bases, with 19 bases remaining between them. The CDR3 spans 16 residues. The V gene's germline CDR1 is SEHNR and CDR2 FQNEAQ (reference sequence). The repertoire was sequenced with immunoSEQ multiplex PCR; TCRdb's copy has only in-frame clones and lacks some. The sample consists of about 100,000 clones, roughly nine tenths of them appearing once. This sequence originates from a man aged 50-60 years with active COVID-19. The chain has TRBV7-9 and TRBJ2-5; possibly TRBD1 for D (6 bases). What was sequenced was peripheral blood. CDR3: CASSFSIGQLGETQYF. The CDR3 nucleotides read TGTGCCAGCAGCTTCTCTATTGGACAGTTGGGCGAGACCCAGTACTTC.